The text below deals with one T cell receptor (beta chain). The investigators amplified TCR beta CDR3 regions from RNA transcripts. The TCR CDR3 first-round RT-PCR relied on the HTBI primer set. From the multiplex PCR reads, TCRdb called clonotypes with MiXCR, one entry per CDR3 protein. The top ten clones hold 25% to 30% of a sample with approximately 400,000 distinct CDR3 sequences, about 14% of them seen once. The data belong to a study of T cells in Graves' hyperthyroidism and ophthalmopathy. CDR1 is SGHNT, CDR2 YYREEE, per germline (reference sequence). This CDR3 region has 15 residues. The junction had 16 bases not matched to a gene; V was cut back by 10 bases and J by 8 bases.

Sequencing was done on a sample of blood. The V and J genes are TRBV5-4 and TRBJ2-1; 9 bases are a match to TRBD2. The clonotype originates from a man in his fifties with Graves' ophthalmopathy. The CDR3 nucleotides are TGTGCCGTCTCAGCTTTTAGTAGCGGGAGCGATGAGCAGTTCTTC. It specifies CAVSAFSSGSDEQFF.